This T cell receptor (beta chain) was retrieved from a study of T-cell reconstitution after alpha-beta-depleted transplantation in children (dated by TCRdb to 2016 to 2018). With regard to the full study: The study quantitatively tracked T-cell immune reconstitution after TCRalphabeta/CD19-depleted allogeneic hematopoietic cell transplantation in children using TCR repertoire profiling.

What the treatment or condition label conveys for this sample: allogeneic hematopoietic cell transplantation with graft depleted of TCRalphabeta T cells and CD19 B cells. TCRalphabeta/CD19-depleted allogeneic hematopoietic cell grafts were given to the transplant recipients, all of whom were children. General study outcomes and caveats: In some patients, the high TCRbeta diversity seen at day 60 was put down to recipient T cells and intrathymic progenitors that had survived conditioning. Over the following months the frequencies of hyperexpanded clones went down, and after one year T-cell counts and TCRbeta diversity were mostly credited to newly produced T cells. Apparently early alphabetaT-cell count recovery about two months after transplant reportedly relied on only several hundred rapidly expanded clones derived from non-depleted graft cells.

On this clonotype: This receptor's antigen is unknown. No much larger clone exists at a distance of one base, and base qualities are not known.

Counted from cysteine to phenylalanine, this CDR3 has 15 amino acids. The entry retains the CDR3 DNA only, 45 bases that are in frame from base 1. V and J are trimmed by 4 bases and 3 bases, and the gene matches miss 6 bases of the junction. For CDR1 and CDR2, the germline V gene lists KGHSH and LQKENI. Libraries were constructed by PCR. This sample was sequenced with an Illumina HiSeq 2500. TCR library preparation used molecular barcoding, with unique molecular identifiers applied to normalize quantification of the TCRbeta repertoire. TCRdb took the public reads, trimmed them with fastp at Q25, ran MiXCR for clone calling and kept in-frame beta chains. Here each entry gathers all rows of one CDR3 protein and keeps the most common genes and DNA. In this sample the table shows more than 200,000 distinct CDR3 sequences, approximately 15% of which occur a single time. The ten biggest clones cover roughly two fifths of the sample.

The chain links TRBV18 with TRBJ2-7; 10 nucleotides in the junction match TRBD1. This TCR came from a male patient between 2 and 15 years old who had a stem cell transplant for acute lymphoblastic leukemia, so the T cells may come from the graft donor. The source material was PBMCs, mostly from graft donor cells, sampled 360 days after TCRalphabeta/CD19-depleted stem cell transplant. CDR3 loop: CASSQTGTGVYEQYF. In nucleotides, the sequence is TGTGCCAGCTCACAGACCGGGACAGGGGTCTACGAGCAGTACTTC.